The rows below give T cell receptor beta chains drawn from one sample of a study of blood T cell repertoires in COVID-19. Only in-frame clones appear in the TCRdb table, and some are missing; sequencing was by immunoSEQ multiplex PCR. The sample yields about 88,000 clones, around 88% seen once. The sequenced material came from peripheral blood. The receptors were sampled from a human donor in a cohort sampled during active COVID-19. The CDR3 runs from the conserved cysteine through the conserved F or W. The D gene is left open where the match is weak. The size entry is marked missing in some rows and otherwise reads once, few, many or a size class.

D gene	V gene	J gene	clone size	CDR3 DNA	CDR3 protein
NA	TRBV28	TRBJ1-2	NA	TGTGCCAGCAGGGATGACATACAGGGCTACACCTTC	CASRDDIQGYTF
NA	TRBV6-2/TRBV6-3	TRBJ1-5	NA	TGTGCCAGCAGTCCCGCCGGGAGCAATCAGCCCCAGCATTTT	CASSPAGSNQPQHF
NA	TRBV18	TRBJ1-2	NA	TGTGCCAGCTCATGGTTCTCACAGGGCCAAAACTATGGCTACACCTTC	CASSWFSQGQNYGYTF
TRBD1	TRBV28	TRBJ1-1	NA	TGTGCCAGCAGTCTTCCAGGGGGCAGAACTGAAGCTTTCTTT	CASSLPGGRTEAFF
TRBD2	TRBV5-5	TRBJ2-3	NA	TGTGCCAGCAGCTTGGGGACTAGCGGAGTTATGGATACGCAGTATTTT	CASSLGTSGVMDTQYF
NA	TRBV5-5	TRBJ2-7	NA	TGTGCCAGCAGCTTGGGGGACACCAGGTACGAGCAGTACTTC	CASSLGDTRYEQYF
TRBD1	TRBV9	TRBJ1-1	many	TGTGCCAGCAGCTTAGGGACAGGGACCACTGAAGCTTTCTTT	CASSLGTGTTEAFF
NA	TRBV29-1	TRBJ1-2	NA	TGCAGCGTTCTCCGGGATGGCTACACCTTC	CSVLRDGYTF
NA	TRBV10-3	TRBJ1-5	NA	TGTGCCATCAGTGGGTTGGGGGCGAATCAGCCCCAGCATTTT	CAISGLGANQPQHF
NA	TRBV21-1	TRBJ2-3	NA	TGTGCCAGTACACTAAACATTAGGATCCAGCGAAGCACAGATACGCAGTATTTT	CASTLNIRIQRSTDTQYF
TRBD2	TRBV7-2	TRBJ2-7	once	TGTGCCAGCAGCCTCCATGGGCTAGCGGCCTCCTACGAGCAGTACTTC	CASSLHGLAASYEQYF
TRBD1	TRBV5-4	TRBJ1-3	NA	TGTGCCAGCAGCTTAGCAGGGGGGAACACCATATATTTT	CASSLAGGNTIYF
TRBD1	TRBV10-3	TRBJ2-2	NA	TGTGCCATCAGTTCGACAGGGGGTGACGGGGAGCTGTTTTTT	CAISSTGGDGELFF
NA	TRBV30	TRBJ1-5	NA	TGTGCCTGGAGTGTACCAGGGTCCAGCAATCAGCCCCAGCATTTT	CAWSVPGSSNQPQHF
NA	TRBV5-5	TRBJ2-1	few	TGTGCCAGCAGCTTGGCGCAGGGTAGAGGTTTCGATGAGCAGTTCTTC	CASSLAQGRGFDEQFF
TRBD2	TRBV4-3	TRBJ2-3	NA	TGCGCCAGCAGCCAAGACTGGAGCGGGGTAGCAGATACGCAGTATTTT	CASSQDWSGVADTQYF
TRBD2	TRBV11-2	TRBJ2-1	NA	TGTGCCAGCAGCTTAGGGGCTGTGGGAGGGCGATTTCCTGAGCAGTTCTTC	CASSLGAVGGRFPEQFF
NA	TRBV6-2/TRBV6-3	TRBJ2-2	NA	TGTGCCAGCAGCCCCCGAGAAGCCGGGGAGCTGTTTTTT	CASSPREAGELFF
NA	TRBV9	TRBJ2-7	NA	TGTGCCAGCAGCGTAGGTACAGAGAATTACGAGCAGTACTTC	CASSVGTENYEQYF
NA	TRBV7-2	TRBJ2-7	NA	TGTGCCAGCAGCTCCGCAGGGGTCCCCTACGAGCAGTACTTC	CASSSAGVPYEQYF